Each of the 18 T cell receptor beta chains below was sequenced from the same sample in a study of blood T cell repertoires in COVID-19. Profiled with immunoSEQ multiplex PCR; TCRdb holds only in-frame clones, not every one. The sample has about 140,000 clones; 88% are singletons. Sequenced material: peripheral blood. The receptors here all came from a woman aged 55-70 years with acute or convalescent COVID-19.

The chain has TRBV19 and TRBJ1-1; 7 bases map to TRBD1. CDR1 is LNHDA, CDR2 SQIVND, per germline (reference sequence). Trimming cost V 6 bases and J 5 bases; bases outside gene matches: 12. The CDR3 consists of 15 residues. The CDR3 nucleotides are TGTGCCAGTAGCGACAGGGCCCAGGCGTGGACTGAAGCTTTCTTT. Its translation is CASSDRAQAWTEAFF.

The chain has TRBV6-5 and TRBJ1-2; possible D gene TRBD1, 5 bases. With 2 bases removed from V and 2 bases from J, the gap between germline ends came to 12 bases. The length of the CDR3 is 15 residues. Germline-derived CDR1 and CDR2 are MNHEY and SVGAGI. CDR3 DNA: TGTGCCAGCAGTTACGTCGGGGGGAAGAACTATGGCTACACCTTC. Amino acids: CASSYVGGKNYGYTF.

V gene TRBV19 combines with J gene TRBJ2-1; 8 bases align to TRBD1. CDR1 is LNHDA and CDR2 is SQIVND in the germline V gene (reference sequence). The CDR3 loop spans 15 amino acids. V lost 6 bases to trimming and J lost 7 bases; unmatched junction nucleotides: 11. CDR3 protein: CASSPTRTGRNEQFF. CDR3 sequence (DNA): TGTGCCAGTAGCCCAACACGGACAGGGCGTAATGAGCAGTTCTTC.

J is TRBJ2-5 and V is TRBV30; TRBD2 matches at 7 bases. Germline CDR1 and CDR2: GTSNPN and SVGIG (reference sequence). This CDR3 is built from 15 residues. V lost 4 bases to trimming and J lost 2 bases; unmatched junction nucleotides: 10. DNA of the CDR3: TGTGCCTGGACAAGGGCTAGCGGAGTACAAGAGACCCAGTACTTC. It encodes CAWTRASGVQETQYF.

The CDR3 here is CAIKPLPTGTSGANEQYF. The CDR3 coding sequence is TGTGCCATCAAGCCTCTTCCAACCGGGACTAGCGGGGCTAACGAGCAGTACTTC. The chain employs TRBV10-3 and TRBJ2-7; 13 bases align to TRBD2. The CDR3 extends over 18 amino acids. V was pared by 7 bases and J by 5 bases, with 17 bases of the junction left unmatched. Germline-derived CDR1 and CDR2 are ENHRY and SYGVKD.

Regarding this clone: Other DNA sequences in the same sample also yield this CDR3. This chain links TRBV5-4 with TRBJ1-6, with D perhaps matching TRBD1 (6 bases). V was pared by 0 bases and J by 5 bases, with 6 bases between. CDR1 and CDR2 from the germline V gene are SGHNT and YYREEE (reference sequence). The CDR3 extends over 14 amino acids. The CDR3 sequence is CASSLDRDNSPLHF. For the CDR3, the DNA is TGTGCCAGCAGCTTGGACAGGGATAATTCACCCCTCCACTTT.

V usage is TRBV2 and J usage is TRBJ2-2; 9 positions agree with TRBD2. Per germline, CDR1 SNHLY and CDR2 FYNNEI. CDR3 length equals 21 residues. V was pared by 6 bases and J by 0 bases, with 20 bases of the junction left unmatched. This chain's CDR3 is CASSLRRLADLGLTNTGELFF. As DNA, the CDR3 is TGTGCCAGCAGCCTGAGAAGACTAGCGGATCTGGGATTGACGAACACCGGGGAGCTGTTTTTT.

CDR3 sequence (DNA): TGTGCCAGCAGCTCGTTCAGGGTGGGCGAGCAGTACTTC. Its protein product is CASSSFRVGEQYF. The chain recombines TRBV12-3 or TRBV12-4 with TRBJ2-7; TRBD1 might be the D (5 bases). The CDR3 runs to 13 residues. The V end lost 6 bases, the J end lost 6 bases, and 15 bases lay between the germline ends.

The chain uses TRBV10-3 and TRBJ2-2; 11 bases align to TRBD2. From germline, CDR1 is ENHRY and CDR2 SYGVKD. The CDR3 loop spans 15 amino acids. The V and J ends lost 4 bases and 6 bases, in that order; junction bases with no gene match: 4. The CDR3 sequence: CAISGVLAGAGELFF. CDR3 sequence (DNA): TGTGCCATCAGTGGGGTACTAGCGGGGGCCGGGGAGCTGTTTTTT.

The chain employs TRBV5-1 and TRBJ2-7; D is possibly TRBD1 (5 bases). Trimming stripped 1 base from V and 1 base from J, with 12 bases between. Looked up from germline, CDR1 is SGHRS and CDR2 is YFSETQ. This CDR3 is built from 15 residues. The DNA of the CDR3 is TGCGCCAGCAGCTTGTTGACAGCGAAATCCTACGAGCAGTACTTC. It codes for CASSLLTAKSYEQYF.

The CDR3 here is CASSALAGENTGELFF. The CDR3 bases are TGTGCCAGCAGCGCCCTAGCGGGGGAGAACACCGGGGAGCTGTTTTTT. This chain links TRBV9 with TRBJ2-2; TRBD2 matches at 10 bases. The CDR3 has 16 amino acids. CDR1 is SGDLS, CDR2 YYNGEE, per germline. Unmatched junction bases numbered 3, after V lost 3 bases and J lost 1 base.

V gene TRBV30 combines with J gene TRBJ1-6, with TRBD1 matching 10 bases. The germline V gene encodes CDR1 GTSNPN and CDR2 SVGIG (reference sequence). The length of the CDR3 is 13 residues. V dropped 5 bases and J dropped 10; count of bases not matched to a gene: 5. CDR3 nucleotides: TGTGCCTGGCGAGGGACAGGGGAATCACCCCTCCACTTT. Protein: CAWRGTGESPLHF.

The chain is built from TRBV7-8 and TRBJ2-5, with 8 bases identical to TRBD1. The trim removed 5 bases at V and 7 bases at J, leaving 12 bases unmatched. This CDR3 region has 15 residues. Per germline, CDR1 SGHVS and CDR2 FQNEAQ. The CDR3 DNA sequence: TGTGCCAGCAGCCGAGGACAGGGACCTCGGGGGACCCAGTACTTC. This sequence encodes CASSRGQGPRGTQYF.

The gene calls are TRBV30 and TRBJ2-5, with a weak D call TRBD1 (5 bases). V was pared by 2 bases and J by 5 bases, with 15 bases between. The CDR3 runs 14 residues. CDR1 is GTSNPN and CDR2 is SVGIG in the germline V gene (reference sequence). CDR3 protein: CAWSKLGLQETQYF. Written as DNA, the CDR3 is TGTGCCTGGAGTAAACTGGGGCTGCAGGAGACCCAGTACTTC. The full variable domain, completed using reference TRBV30 and TRBJ2-5, is SQTIHQWPATLVQPVGSPLSLECTVEGTSNPNLYWYRQAAGRGLQLLFYSVGIGQISSEVPQNLSASRPQDRQFILSSKKLLLSDSGFYLCAWSKLGLQETQYFGPGTRLLVL.

The chain couples TRBV5-1 to TRBJ2-1, with 7 bases fitting TRBD2. Trimming removed 2 bases from V and 0 bases from J; junction bases left unmatched: 2. Germline V gives CDR1 SGHRS, CDR2 YFSETQ. This CDR3 region has 15 residues. The CDR3 DNA reads TGCGCCAGCAGCTTAAGCGGGGACTCCTACAATGAGCAGTTCTTC. Translation gives CASSLSGDSYNEQFF.

The rearrangement joins TRBV2 to TRBJ1-5, with D possibly matching TRBD1 (5 bases). Germline V gives CDR1 SNHLY, CDR2 FYNNEI. V was shortened by 6 bases and J by 5 bases, with 17 bases between the two germline ends. This CDR3 has 15 amino acids. CDR3 nucleotide sequence: TGTGCCAGCAGCCTTAGACAGTCAGAGGATCAGCCCCAGCATTTT. It is translated as CASSLRQSEDQPQHF.

The chain carries TRBV12-5 and TRBJ2-1; 11 nucleotides agree with TRBD2. The CDR3 covers 16 residues. The V gene end was trimmed by 0 bases and the J gene end by 9 bases; junction bases not matched to a gene: 7. Germline V CDR1 and CDR2: LGHNT, FRNRAP. CDR3 region: CASGLVRSSGGSEQFF. The CDR3 region has the DNA TGTGCTAGTGGTTTGGTACGGTCTAGCGGGGGGTCTGAGCAGTTCTTC.

The V and J genes are TRBV3-1 (or the pseudogene TRBV3-2) and TRBJ2-5; unclear D gene. This CDR3 is built from 15 residues. V lost 6 bases and J lost 4, with 18 bases in between. Germline values: CDR1 LGHDT, CDR2 YNNKEL (reference sequence). This CDR3 is CASSLSPPRLETQYF. DNA of the CDR3: TGTGCCAGCAGTCTCTCGCCCCCTAGGCTAGAGACCCAGTACTTC.